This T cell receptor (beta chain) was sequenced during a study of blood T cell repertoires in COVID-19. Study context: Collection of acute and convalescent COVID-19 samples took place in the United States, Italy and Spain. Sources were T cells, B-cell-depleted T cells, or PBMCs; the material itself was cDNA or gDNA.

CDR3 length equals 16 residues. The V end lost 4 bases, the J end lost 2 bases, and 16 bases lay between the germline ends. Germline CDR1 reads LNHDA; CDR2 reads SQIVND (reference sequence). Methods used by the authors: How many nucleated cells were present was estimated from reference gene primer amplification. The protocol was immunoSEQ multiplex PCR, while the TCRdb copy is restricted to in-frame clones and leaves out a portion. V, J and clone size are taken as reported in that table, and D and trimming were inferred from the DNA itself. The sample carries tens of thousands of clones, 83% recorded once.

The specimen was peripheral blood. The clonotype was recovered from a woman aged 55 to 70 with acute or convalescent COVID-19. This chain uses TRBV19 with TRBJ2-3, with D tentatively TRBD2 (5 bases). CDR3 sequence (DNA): TGTGCCAGTAGTAATGGCGTGAGGGCTAACACAGATACGCAGTATTTT. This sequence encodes CASSNGVRANTDTQYF. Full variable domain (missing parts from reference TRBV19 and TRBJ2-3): DGGITQSPKYLFRKEGQNVTLSCEQNLNHDAMYWYRQDPGQGLRLIYYSQIVNDFQKGDIAEGYSVSREKKESFPLTVTSAQKNPTAFYLCASSNGVRANTDTQYFGPGTRLTVL.